This T cell receptor beta chain was sequenced during a study of shared clonotypes between healthy human individuals. Broader study findings: Around 4.7% of naive CD4 clonotypes were shared across four donors.

This CDR3 has 15 amino acids. Germline CDR1 and CDR2: MDHEN and SYDVKM. The ends were cut back, 4 bases at V and 1 base at J, with 12 bases in the middle. To note about this clone: The antigen is not known.

Sorted-subset replicate PCR reactions were performed with approximately 180 ng DNA, corresponding to tens of thousands of T cell genomes. Generated by immunoSEQ multiplex PCR, the TCRdb table keeps only in-frame clones and is missing some. Among approximately 720,000 clones listed, around 72% were seen once. The CD4+ fraction was divided into a CD45RA+ naive subset and a CD45RA-negative memory subset. V and J are TRBV28 and TRBJ2-3, with D possibly TRBD1 on 6 matching bases. The sequencing input was memory CD4+ T cells sorted from blood. Indicated subset: CD45RA-negative fraction. This clonotype originated in a woman between 25 and 40 years old in good health. Here the CDR3 reads CASSYQGKGTDTQYF. CDR3 nucleotide sequence: TGTGCCAGCAGTTACCAGGGGAAAGGCACAGATACGCAGTATTTT. Combining the CDR3 with reference TRBV28 and TRBJ2-3 gives the whole variable domain DVKVTQSSRYLVKRTGEKVFLECVQDMDHENMFWYRQDPGLGLRLIYFSYDVKMKEKGDIPEGYSVSREKKERFSLILESASTNQTSMYLCASSYQGKGTDTQYFGPGTRLTVL.